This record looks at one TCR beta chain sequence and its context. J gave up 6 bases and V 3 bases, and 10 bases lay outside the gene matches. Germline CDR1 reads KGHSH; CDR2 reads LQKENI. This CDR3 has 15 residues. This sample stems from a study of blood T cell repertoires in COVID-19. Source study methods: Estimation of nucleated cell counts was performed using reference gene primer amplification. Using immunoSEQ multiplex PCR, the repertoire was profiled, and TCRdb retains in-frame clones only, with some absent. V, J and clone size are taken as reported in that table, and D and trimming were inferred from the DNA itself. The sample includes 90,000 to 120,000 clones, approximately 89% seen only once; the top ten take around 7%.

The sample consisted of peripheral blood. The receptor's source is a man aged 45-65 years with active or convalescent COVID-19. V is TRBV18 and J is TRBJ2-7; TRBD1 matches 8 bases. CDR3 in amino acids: CASSPAGQASVEQYF. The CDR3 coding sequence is TGTGCCAGCTCACCGGCGGGACAGGCCTCGGTCGAGCAGTACTTC. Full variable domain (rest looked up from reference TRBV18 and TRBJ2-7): NAGVMQNPRHLVRRRGQEARLRCSPMKGHSHVYWYRQLPEEGLKFMVYLQKENIIDESGMPKERFSAEFPKEGPSILRIQQVVRGDSAAYFCASSPAGQASVEQYFGPGTRLTVT.